The clone carrying this TCR beta chain has just a few counts. As yet, its antigen is unknown. Construction of the TCRbeta library involved unique molecular identifiers. TCRdb re-analysed the PCR reads in MiXCR, keeping a single row per CDR3 protein. Of about 490,000 distinct CDR3 sequences in the sample, about 11% were seen once. This CDR3 region has 14 residues. V lost 5 bases to trimming and J lost 0 bases, with 10 bases between them. Germline values: CDR1 MNHNS, CDR2 SASEGT. These data are taken from a study of T-cell reconstitution after alpha-beta-depleted transplantation in children. Findings of the study overall: When one year had passed after transplant, most T-cell counts and diversity came from newly produced T cells.

Sequences were derived from PBMCs, sampled before TCRalphabeta/CD19-depleted stem cell transplant. The chain has TRBV6-1 and TRBJ2-5; maybe TRBD1 (6 bases). The sequence came from a child aged 2-15 years with inherited bone marrow failure, due to receive a stem cell transplant. The CDR3 nucleotides are TGTGCCAGCAGTCCAGGGGATAACCAAGAGACCCAGTACTTC. It yields the protein CASSPGDNQETQYF.